This T cell receptor (beta chain) derives from a study of siplizumab effects on memory and regulatory T cells. Overall study findings and caveats: Naive T cells apparently outstripped memory cells in diversity and seemed major alloresponse contributors.

A 37°C coculture lasting 6 to 7 days was applied to the mixed lymphocyte reaction cells. Some clones are missing from TCRdb's copy, which holds only in-frame ones; the method was immunoSEQ multiplex PCR. The sample contains approximately 20,000 clones, over 45% of which appear only once. In regard to this clone: Antigen unknown.

The sample taken for sequencing was CFSE-low (dividing) CD4+ T cells sorted from an allogeneic mixed lymphocyte reaction. This receptor was obtained from a human donor in good health; the cells came from an allogeneic mixed lymphocyte reaction.

The CDR3 nucleotides read TGTGCCAGTAGTATAGATGGGAGGCGGGAGCTGTTTTTT. Translating gives CASSIDGRRELFF. The V and J genes are TRBV19 and TRBJ2-2; D possibly corresponds to TRBD2 (6 bases). CDR3 size: 13 residues. V was shortened by 0 bases and J by 9 bases, with 8 bases between the two germline ends. Germline V gene lookup returns CDR1 LNHDA and CDR2 SQIVND (reference sequence).